This T cell receptor beta chain was profiled in a study of shared clonotypes between healthy human individuals. Repertoires were generated with immunoSEQ multiplex PCR, while TCRdb's copy carries only in-frame clones and drops some. There are under 2,500,000 clones in the sample; 90% to 96% occur only once, and around 0.13% lies in the top ten. Deletions cut 1 base from V and 0 bases from J, with 9 bases between. CDR3 length: 16 residues. Germline CDR1 and CDR2: SGHTA and FQGNSA. This chain links TRBV7-2 with TRBJ2-2, with D possibly called TRBD1 or TRBD2 (5 bases each). This TCR was recovered from a man aged 18 to 30 in good health. The sample was naive CD4+ T cells sorted from blood. Subset: CD45RA+ positively selected. The CDR3 loop is CASSLGLGPNTGELFF. Here the CDR3 DNA reads TGTGCCAGCAGCTTAGGACTGGGACCGAACACCGGGGAGCTGTTTTTT.